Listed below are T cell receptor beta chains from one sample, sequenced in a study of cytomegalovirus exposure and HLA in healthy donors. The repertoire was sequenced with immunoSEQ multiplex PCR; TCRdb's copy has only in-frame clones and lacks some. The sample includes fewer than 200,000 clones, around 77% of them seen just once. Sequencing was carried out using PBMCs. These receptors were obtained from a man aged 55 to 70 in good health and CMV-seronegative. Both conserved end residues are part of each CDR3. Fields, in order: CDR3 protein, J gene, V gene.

CASSSTGGETQYF TRBJ2-5 TRBV6-1
CASSYRGGDEQYF TRBJ2-7 TRBV6-6
CASSLGRTAYEQYF TRBJ2-7 TRBV7-9
CASYRLGEVEAFF TRBJ1-1 TRBV7-4
CASRGQSSYEQYF TRBJ2-7 TRBV19
CATRTGSGNTIYF TRBJ1-3 TRBV10-3
CASNRPGATGELFF TRBJ2-2 TRBV10-2
CASSEWRWETQYF TRBJ2-5 TRBV10-2
CASSLTGNGQGAAGYTF TRBJ1-2 TRBV28
CASSSRTGNTEAFF TRBJ1-1 TRBV27
CSVRQGANNGYTF TRBJ1-2 TRBV29-1
CASNLQGGKQYF TRBJ2-7 TRBV27
CASSLVGGTGLYEQYF TRBJ2-7 TRBV7-2
CASSLEYRLGEQYF TRBJ2-7 TRBV5-1
CANTHRDRVSDTQYF TRBJ2-3 TRBV7-2
CASSEGRVANQPQNF TRBJ1-5 TRBV6-1
CSVDSGRETQYF TRBJ2-5 TRBV29-1
CASSRDRGTVGYTF TRBJ1-2 TRBV4-2
CASSLSGQGRGYTF TRBJ1-2 TRBV27
CASSLSGVSTDTQYF TRBJ2-3 TRBV28
CASRKDRDRSYNEQFF TRBJ2-1 TRBV27
CASSSGALSYEQYF TRBJ2-7 TRBV14
CATSREETGTTNEKLFF TRBJ1-4 TRBV15
CASSPRQGLGTEAFF TRBJ1-1 TRBV5-1
CASSQGQGALETQYF TRBJ2-5 TRBV28
CASSLRDSFSAFF TRBJ1-1 TRBV11-2
CASSFHSGAIMEAFF TRBJ1-1 TRBV7-9
CAWRTGFSGGYTF TRBJ1-2 TRBV30
CASSPGTAPRSNQPQHF TRBJ1-5 TRBV5-8
CASSTENTEAFF TRBJ1-1 TRBV2
CASSRTDKNYGYTF TRBJ1-2 TRBV7-8
CASIRSPPQGSNEQYF TRBJ2-7 TRBV27
CASSSGISNYEQYF TRBJ2-7 TRBV5-6
CASSPSGGGTDTQYF TRBJ2-3 TRBV13
CASSWTGQEDQPQHF TRBJ1-5 TRBV5-8
CASSLTGTDIYF TRBJ1-3 TRBV5-1
CASRQATGDSGYTF TRBJ1-2 TRBV7-8
CASSSRGPSGNTIYF TRBJ1-3 TRBV13
CASSQPGDYGYTF TRBJ1-2 TRBV4-1
CASSAKGQSYGYTF TRBJ1-2 TRBV7-2
CASSRSVEETQYF TRBJ2-5 TRBV7-2
CASSLLDTQYF TRBJ2-3 TRBV5-6
CASSVVPSGGSGEQFF TRBJ2-1 TRBV9
CASSLGTGGWEKLFF TRBJ1-4 TRBV5-1
CASRRTGTSVSYEQYF TRBJ2-7 TRBV28